Detailed here is one T cell receptor beta chain. The sample originates from a study of OX40 agonist ivuxolimab in advanced cancers. Looking at the study overall: Allowance was made for prior anti-PD-1, anti-PD-L1 or anti-CTLA-4 therapy, and approximately 40% had some.

The CDR3 sequence is 15 residues long. Per the germline V gene, CDR1 is LNHDA and CDR2 is SQIVND (reference sequence). Trimming shortened V by 7 bases and J by 0 bases, and 13 bases separated the two germline ends. Sequenced by immunoSEQ multiplex PCR; TCRdb stores in-frame clones only, minus some. The table lists about 91,000 clones, under 90% of them singletons. The chain uses TRBV19 and TRBJ1-3; the D is unclear. The material was CD4+ or CD8+ T cells sorted from blood, obtained in a trial of the OX40 agonist ivuxolimab. The clonotype was recovered from an adult with an advanced solid tumor such as melanoma, head and neck, liver or kidney cancer. The CDR3 loop is CASKPNLSSGNTIYF. In nucleotides, the CDR3 is TGTGCCAGTAAACCAAACCTCAGCTCTGGAAACACCATATATTTT.